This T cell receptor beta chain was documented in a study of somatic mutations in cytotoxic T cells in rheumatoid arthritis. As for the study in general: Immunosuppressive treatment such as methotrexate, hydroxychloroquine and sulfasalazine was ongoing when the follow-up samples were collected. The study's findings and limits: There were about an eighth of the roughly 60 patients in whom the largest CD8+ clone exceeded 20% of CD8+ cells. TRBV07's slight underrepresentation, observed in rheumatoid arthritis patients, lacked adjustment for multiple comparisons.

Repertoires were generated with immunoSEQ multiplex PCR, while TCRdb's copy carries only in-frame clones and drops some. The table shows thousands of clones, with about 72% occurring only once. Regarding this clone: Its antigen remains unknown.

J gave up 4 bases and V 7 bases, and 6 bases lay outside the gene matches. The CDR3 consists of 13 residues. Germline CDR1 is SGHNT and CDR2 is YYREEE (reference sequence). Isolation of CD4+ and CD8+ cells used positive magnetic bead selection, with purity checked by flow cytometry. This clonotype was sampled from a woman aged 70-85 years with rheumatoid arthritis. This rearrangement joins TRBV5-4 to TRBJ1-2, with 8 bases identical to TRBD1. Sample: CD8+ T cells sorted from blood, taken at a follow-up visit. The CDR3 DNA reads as TGTGCCAGCTCCGCCGGGACAGGCTATGGCTACACCTTC. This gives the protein CASSAGTGYGYTF.